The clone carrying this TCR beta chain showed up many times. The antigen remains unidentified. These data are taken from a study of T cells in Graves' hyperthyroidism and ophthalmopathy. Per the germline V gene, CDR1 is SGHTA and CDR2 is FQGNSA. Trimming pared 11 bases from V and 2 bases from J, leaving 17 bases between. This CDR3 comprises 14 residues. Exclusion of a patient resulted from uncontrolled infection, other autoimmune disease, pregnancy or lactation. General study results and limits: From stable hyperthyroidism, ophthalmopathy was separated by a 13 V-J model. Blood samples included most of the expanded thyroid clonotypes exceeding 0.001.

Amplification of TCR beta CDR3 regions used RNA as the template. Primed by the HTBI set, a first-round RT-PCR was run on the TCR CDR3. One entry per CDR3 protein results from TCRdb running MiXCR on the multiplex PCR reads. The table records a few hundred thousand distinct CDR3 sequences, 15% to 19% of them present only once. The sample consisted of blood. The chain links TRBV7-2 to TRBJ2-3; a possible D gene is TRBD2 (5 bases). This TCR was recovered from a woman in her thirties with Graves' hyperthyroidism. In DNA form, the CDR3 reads TGTGCCGCAACGGGATCCCTCCTCACAGATACGCAGTATTTT. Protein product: CAATGSLLTDTQYF.